Shown below are 30 T cell receptor beta chains from a single sample sequenced in a study of blood T cell repertoires in COVID-19. Sequencing used immunoSEQ multiplex PCR; TCRdb keeps in-frame clones, though not all of them. The sample gives roughly 100,000 clones, approximately 84% of which show up once; around 15% is in the top ten. Sequencing was done on a sample of peripheral blood. Source of these receptors: a woman aged 60 to 75 with acute or convalescent COVID-19.

V and J are TRBV7-2 and TRBJ2-5, with 8 bases aligning to TRBD2. The CDR3 runs to 16 residues. V was pared by 0 bases and J by 4 bases, with 7 bases of the junction left unmatched. Germline lookup yields CDR1 SGHTA and CDR2 FQGNSA. This CDR3 reads CASSLARSGRGETQYF. Written as DNA, the CDR3 is TGTGCCAGCAGCTTAGCGCGGAGCGGGAGAGGAGAGACCCAGTACTTC.

The gene calls are TRBV5-4 and TRBJ1-3; the D gene is possibly TRBD1 (6 bases). Trimming removed 4 bases at V and 0 bases at J, with 17 bases between. In germline, CDR1 is SGHNT, CDR2 YYREEE (reference sequence). The CDR3 runs 17 residues. CDR3 DNA sequence: TGTGCCAGCAGCAGTGGGTGGGGGCCTGGCTCTGGAAACACCATATATTTT. Amino acid sequence: CASSSGWGPGSGNTIYF.

V and J are TRBV7-9 and TRBJ1-1; D is perhaps TRBD1 (5 bases). V lost 8 bases to trimming and J lost 4 bases, with 17 bases between them. Looked up from germline, CDR1 is SEHNR and CDR2 is FQNEAQ (reference sequence). The CDR3 is 14 residues long. CDR3 nucleotides: TGTGCCAGCGGGGGGGGTTTCGGTGGCACTGAAGCTTTCTTT. This codes for CASGGGFGGTEAFF.

This clone was seen just once. This sequence joins TRBV18 and TRBJ2-7, with 10 bases aligning to TRBD1. The length of the CDR3 is 15 residues. The trim removed 6 bases at V and 2 bases at J, leaving 7 bases unmatched. Germline V gives CDR1 KGHSH, CDR2 LQKENI. CDR3 coding DNA: TGTGCCAGCTCCTCTAGACAGGGGGCTACCTACGAGCAGTACTTC. Protein: CASSSRQGATYEQYF.

This clone has only one observation. This chain connects TRBV5-4 to TRBJ2-5; TRBD2 might be the D (5 bases). V gave up 4 bases and J gave up 1 base, with 14 bases separating them. The CDR3 sequence is 15 residues long. Germline-derived CDR1 and CDR2 are SGHNT and YYREEE (reference sequence). In DNA, the CDR3 is TGTGCCAGCAGCCTTGGAGGACCCACCCAAGAGACCCAGTACTTC. This gives the protein CASSLGGPTQETQYF. Based on the CDR3 plus reference TRBV5-4 and TRBJ2-5, the full variable domain is ETGVTQSPTHLIKTRGQQVTLRCSSQSGHNTVSWYQQALGQGPQFIFQYYREEENGRGNFPPRFSGLQFPNYSSELNVNALELDDSALYLCASSLGGPTQETQYFGPGTRLLVL.

This clone appeared a few times. The V gene is TRBV12-3 or TRBV12-4, the J gene TRBJ2-7; no clear D gene. The germline V and J ends were trimmed by 2 bases and 1 base, with 3 bases remaining between them. The CDR3 sequence is 12 residues long. This chain's CDR3 is CASSLLSYEQYF. In nucleotides, the CDR3 is TGTGCCAGCAGTTTACTATCCTACGAGCAGTACTTC.

J is TRBJ1-1 and V is TRBV3-1 (or the pseudogene TRBV3-2); D is possibly TRBD1 (5 bases). Trimming cost V 4 bases and J 7 bases, with 16 bases left between them. Germline-derived CDR1 and CDR2 are LGHDT and YNNKEL (reference sequence). This CDR3 has 14 residues. CDR3 coding DNA: TGTGCCAGCAGCCGTCGTGGGGGGGAGGATGAAGCTTTCTTT. Amino acid sequence: CASSRRGGEDEAFF.

The chain carries TRBV29-1 and TRBJ1-3; no reliable D call. Trimming took 3 bases from V and 5 from J, leaving 5 bases between them. Germline assignment: CDR1 SQVTM and CDR2 ANQGSEA. The CDR3 is 11 residues long. The CDR3 DNA follows: TGCAGCGTTGATAAAAGAAACACCATATATTTT. Amino acids: CSVDKRNTIYF.

The rearrangement links TRBV19 to TRBJ1-5; D remains ambiguous. V was cut by 0 bases and J by 5 bases, with 8 bases left in between. There are 14 residues in the CDR3. Germline CDR1 reads LNHDA; CDR2 reads SQIVND (reference sequence). The CDR3 sequence is CASSIETRDQPQHF. The CDR3 DNA is TGTGCCAGTAGTATAGAAACCCGCGATCAGCCCCAGCATTTT.

The CDR3 DNA is TGTGCCAGCAGCCGAGGTGGACCCCAGGGAAGCGAGCAGTACTTC. Translated: CASSRGGPQGSEQYF. V is TRBV25-1 and J is TRBJ2-7; D might be TRBD1 (5 bases). Trimming stripped 6 bases from V and 6 bases from J, with 21 bases between. There are 15 residues in the CDR3. Germline V lookup: CDR1 MGHDK, CDR2 SYGVNS.

This rearrangement joins TRBV3-1 (or the pseudogene TRBV3-2) to TRBJ2-5, with D perhaps matching TRBD1 (6 bases). V lost 3 bases and J 2 bases, leaving 10 bases between the germline ends. Germline CDR1 reads LGHDT; CDR2 reads YNNKEL (reference sequence). The CDR3 contains 14 residues. The CDR3 is CASSQGAVQETQYF. DNA for the CDR3: TGTGCCAGCAGCCAGGGGGCCGTTCAAGAGACCCAGTACTTC.

The chain couples TRBV27 to TRBJ2-1, with D tentatively TRBD1 (8 bases). Per germline, CDR1 MNHEY and CDR2 SMNVEV (reference sequence). CDR3 length: 16 amino acids. V was shortened by 6 bases and J by 6 bases, with 21 bases between the two germline ends. CDR3 sequence: CASSDRQGRGGNEQFF. The CDR3 nucleotides read TGTGCCAGCAGCGATCGACAGGGGAGGGGTGGCAATGAGCAGTTCTTC.

The chain recombines TRBV5-4 with TRBJ2-5, with D possibly matching TRBD2 (6 bases). V was cut by 4 bases and J by 4 bases, with 17 bases left in between. The CDR3 covers 15 residues. Germline CDR1 is SGHNT and CDR2 is YYREEE (reference sequence). The CDR3 loop is CASSAGGDAGETQYF. Here the CDR3 DNA reads TGTGCCAGCAGCGCTGGCGGGGATGCGGGAGAGACCCAGTACTTC.

The chain recombines TRBV3-1 (or the pseudogene TRBV3-2) with TRBJ1-6; D possibly corresponds to TRBD1 (5 bases). Deletions cut 6 bases from V and 6 bases from J, with 12 bases between. This CDR3 is built from 14 residues. The germline gives CDR1 LGHDT, CDR2 YNNKEL (reference sequence). Here the CDR3 reads CASSDDSSNSPLHF. CDR3 sequence (DNA): TGTGCCAGCAGTGATGACAGTTCTAATTCACCCCTCCACTTT.

This rearrangement joins TRBV18 to TRBJ2-3; 8 bases line up with TRBD2. J was trimmed by 2 bases and V by 2 bases; bases with no gene match: 3. In germline, CDR1 is KGHSH, CDR2 LQKENI. CDR3 length equals 15 residues. The DNA for the CDR3 is TGTGCCAGCTCACCAGTTAGCGGGATCACAGATACGCAGTATTTT. Its protein is CASSPVSGITDTQYF.

This clone was counted once. The chain combines TRBV19 with TRBJ1-2; TRBD1 aligns across 8 bases. The CDR3 sequence is 15 residues long. The V gene's germline CDR1 is LNHDA and CDR2 SQIVND (reference sequence). V lost 7 bases, J lost 8 bases, and 15 bases stayed unmatched. The CDR3 DNA reads TGTGCCAGTAATATCCCGTCGTCGGACAGGGAAGGCTACACCTTC. Translated: CASNIPSSDREGYTF.

The chain uses TRBV5-4 and TRBJ2-5; 11 bases are a match to TRBD2. The CDR3 is made up of 16 amino acids. V shed 4 bases, J shed 2 bases, and the junction held 7 bases outside the gene matches. The V gene's germline CDR1 is SGHNT and CDR2 YYREEE (reference sequence). The DNA for the CDR3 is TGTGCCAGCAGCGGGACTAGCGGAGCTCTACAAGAGACCCAGTACTTC. Translation gives CASSGTSGALQETQYF.

The chain joins TRBV15 to TRBJ2-1, with D possibly TRBD2 on 6 matching bases. Trimming left V 1 base short and J 10 bases short, with 23 bases between. Germline V CDR1 and CDR2: LNHNV, YYDKDF (reference sequence). The CDR3 runs to 17 residues. CDR3 residues: CATSRGLSTGEGQEQFF. The CDR3 DNA sequence: TGTGCCACCAGCAGAGGCCTCTCTACGGGAGAGGGGCAAGAGCAGTTCTTC. The complete variable domain, with remaining parts taken from reference TRBV15 and TRBJ2-1, reads DAMVIQNPRYQVTQFGKPVTLSCSQTLNHNVMYWYQQKSSQAPKLLFHYYDKDFNNEADTPDNFQSRRPNTSFCFLDIRSPGLGDTAMYLCATSRGLSTGEGQEQFFGPGTRLTVL.

The V gene is TRBV28, the J gene TRBJ1-5; 9 positions match TRBD1. The germline gives CDR1 MDHEN, CDR2 SYDVKM. Trimming at V came to 7 bases and at J to 8 bases, leaving 18 bases not matched to a gene. The CDR3 loop spans 17 amino acids. CDR3 sequence (DNA): TGTGCCAGCACCCTATCGGAGGGGGACAGGGCCTCAGAGCCCCAGCATTTT. Translated: CASTLSEGDRASEPQHF.

The chain is built from TRBV7-2 and TRBJ1-4, with 9 bases lining up with TRBD1. V was clipped by 5 bases and J by 8 bases; unmatched bases: 6. Germline loops: CDR1 SGHTA, CDR2 FQGNSA. The CDR3 consists of 14 residues. For the CDR3, the DNA is TGTGCCAGCAGCCCAGGACAGGGGAGGGAAAAACTGTTTTTT. The encoded protein is CASSPGQGREKLFF. Full variable domain (outside the CDR3, taken from reference TRBV7-2 and TRBJ1-4): GAGVSQSPSNKVTEKGKDVELRCDPISGHTALYWYRQSLGQGLEFLIYFQGNSAPDKSGLPSDRFSAERTGGSVSTLTIQRTQQEDSAVYLCASSPGQGREKLFFGSGTQLSVL.

The chain has TRBV7-3 and TRBJ2-3, with 7 nucleotides matching TRBD2. Germline loops: CDR1 SGHTA, CDR2 FQGTGA. The CDR3 is 18 residues long. V dropped 0 bases and J dropped 0; count of bases not matched to a gene: 9. The CDR3 here is CASSLTRASGTSTDTQYF. Written as DNA, the CDR3 is TGTGCCAGCAGCTTAACCCGGGCTAGCGGTACTAGCACAGATACGCAGTATTTT.

The V call is TRBV7-2, the J call TRBJ2-7; 8 bases map to TRBD2. CDR3 length: 14 residues. Per the germline V gene, CDR1 is SGHTA and CDR2 is FQGNSA. After removal of 3 bases from V and 4 bases from J, the junction contained 5 bases not matched to a gene. The CDR3 DNA follows: TGTGCCAGCAGCTTCCGGGAGGGCGGGTACGAGCAGTACTTC. Amino acids: CASSFREGGYEQYF.

V usage is TRBV2 and J usage is TRBJ1-1; 10 nucleotides align to TRBD1. The V and J ends lost 7 bases and 0 bases, in that order; junction bases with no gene match: 8. Germline CDR1 is SNHLY and CDR2 is FYNNEI. This CDR3 spans 16 amino acids. The CDR3 spells CASTFGTGELNTEAFF. CDR3 coding DNA: TGTGCCAGCACCTTTGGGACAGGGGAATTGAACACTGAAGCTTTCTTT.

This clone came up a few times. The gene calls are TRBV7-9 and TRBJ2-7; D unclear. CDR3 length: 12 amino acids. The ends were cut back, 5 bases at V and 6 bases at J, with 11 bases in the middle. CDR1 and CDR2 (germline): SEHNR, FQNEAQ (reference sequence). CDR3 nucleotides: TGTGCCAGCAGCGTCGACTTGAGCGAGCAGTACTTC. This encodes CASSVDLSEQYF.

The genes are TRBV2 and TRBJ2-1, with D possibly being TRBD2 (6 bases). The CDR3 runs 13 residues. Deletions cut 11 bases from V and 3 bases from J, with 14 bases between. The germline gives CDR1 SNHLY, CDR2 FYNNEI. The CDR3 spells CAGRDFDYNEQFF. CDR3 in DNA: TGTGCCGGCCGGGACTTCGACTACAATGAGCAGTTCTTC. The variable domain in full, with the rest retrieved from reference TRBV2 and TRBJ2-1, is EPEVTQTPSHQVTQMGQEVILRCVPISNHLYFYWYRQILGQKVEFLVSFYNNEISEKSEIFDDQFSVERPDGSNFTLKIRSTKLEDSAMYFCAGRDFDYNEQFFGPGTRLTVL.

This clone occurred a few times. The chain couples TRBV6-1 to TRBJ1-2; D unresolved. The CDR3 spans 13 residues. In germline, CDR1 is MNHNS, CDR2 SASEGT. V lost 2 bases, J lost 8 bases, and 12 bases lay in between. DNA of the CDR3: TGTGCCAGCAGTGAACAAGGAGCGAGGGGCTACACCTTC. Its translation: CASSEQGARGYTF.

The genes are TRBV7-6 and TRBJ1-5; 9 bases fit TRBD1. J lost 5 bases, V lost 6 bases, and 17 bases had no gene match. The CDR3 consists of 18 residues. Germline V CDR1 and CDR2: SGHVS, FNYEAQ. CDR3 residues: CASSLWSGDRVDDQPQHF. CDR3 DNA sequence: TGTGCCAGCAGTTTATGGTCCGGGGACAGGGTAGACGATCAGCCCCAGCATTTT.

This chain links TRBV29-1 with TRBJ2-7; D is perhaps TRBD1 (6 bases). This CDR3 region has 17 residues. The germline CDR1 and CDR2 sequences are SQVTM and ANQGSEA. V lost 6 bases, J lost 1 base, and 25 bases lay in between. The CDR3 here is CSVAGTRDQGWSYEQYF. For the CDR3, the DNA is TGCAGCGTCGCCGGGACAAGGGACCAGGGGTGGTCCTACGAGCAGTACTTC.

The chain is built from TRBV5-1 and TRBJ2-1, with 10 bases identical to TRBD2. Germline CDR1 SGHRS, CDR2 YFSETQ. This CDR3 spans 16 amino acids. The J segment lost 7 bases and the V segment lost 0 bases, leaving 7 bases of the junction unmatched. CDR3 bases: TGCGCCAGCAGCTTGGCCCCGAGCGGGAGGGCGAATGAGCAGTTCTTC. Translated, it gives CASSLAPSGRANEQFF.

V and J are TRBV7-9 and TRBJ2-6; D unclear. V was clipped by 2 bases and J by 10 bases, with 6 bases between them. The CDR3 consists of 12 residues. Germline CDR1 and CDR2: SEHNR and FQNEAQ (reference sequence). Here the CDR3 reads CASSLPVNVLTF. The CDR3 DNA is TGTGCCAGCAGCTTACCCGTTAACGTCCTGACTTTC.